The next 20 T cell receptor beta chains were all read from a single sample in a study of T cells in Graves' hyperthyroidism and ophthalmopathy. RNA transcripts were the template for amplifying TCR beta CDR3 regions. The TCR CDR3 first-round RT-PCR relied on the HTBI primer set. TCRdb used MiXCR to reprocess the multiplex PCR reads, holding one entry per CDR3 protein. Here the sample spans approximately 600,000 distinct CDR3 sequences, roughly 14% being singletons. Source material: blood. These receptors were obtained from a woman aged 40 to 55 with Graves' ophthalmopathy.

This chain links TRBV7-2 with TRBJ2-5; D tentatively fits TRBD1 or TRBD2 (5 bases each). This CDR3 has 16 residues. V was cut by 0 bases and J by 4 bases, with 15 bases left in between. The germline V gene encodes CDR1 SGHTA and CDR2 FQGNSA. The CDR3: CASSLASGTKGETQYF. CDR3 in DNA: TGTGCCAGCAGCTTAGCCTCCGGGACCAAGGGAGAGACCCAGTACTTC.

This clonotype was picked up many times. The CDR3 DNA reads as TGTGCCAGCAGTTCGGGACAGGTCTATGGCTACACCTTC. Translated: CASSSGQVYGYTF. The chain has TRBV28 and TRBJ1-2; 8 bases fit TRBD1. This CDR3 contains 13 residues. Germline values: CDR1 MDHEN, CDR2 SYDVKM. V was clipped by 4 bases and J by 4 bases; unmatched bases: 2.

This clonotype was recorded many times. The chain employs TRBV24-1 and TRBJ2-5; D not certain. Germline V gene lookup returns CDR1 KGHDR and CDR2 SFDVKD. The germline V and J ends were trimmed by 3 bases and 2 bases, with 6 bases remaining between them. The CDR3 is made up of 13 amino acids. The CDR3 is CATSDTVQETQYF. CDR3 sequence (DNA): TGTGCCACCAGTGATACCGTACAAGAGACCCAGTACTTC.

There are many counts of this clonotype. CDR3 sequence (DNA): TGTGCCAGCAGGGCTATAGGATGGGCGAACACTGAAGCTTTCTTT. This codes for CASRAIGWANTEAFF. The genes are TRBV6-8 and TRBJ1-1; unclear D gene. CDR3 length: 15 residues. CDR1 is MNHGY, CDR2 SAAAGT, per germline. Trimming shortened V by 6 bases and J by 1 base, and 15 bases separated the two germline ends.

This clonotype has a count of ten or more. The V gene is TRBV7-2, the J gene TRBJ2-5; D gene uncertain. Per germline, CDR1 SGHTA and CDR2 FQGNSA. This CDR3 is built from 17 residues. Deletions cut 0 bases from V and 0 bases from J, with 14 bases between. The CDR3 spells CASSLAFQVDHQETQYF. The CDR3 nucleotides are TGTGCCAGCAGCTTAGCGTTTCAAGTGGACCACCAAGAGACCCAGTACTTC.

This clonotype was observed many times. V usage is TRBV19 and J usage is TRBJ1-3; D gene ambiguous. Trimming left V 3 bases short and J 4 bases short, with 10 bases between. Germline CDR1 LNHDA, CDR2 SQIVND (reference sequence). The CDR3 has 14 residues. CDR3 in DNA: TGTGCCAGTAGTATGCAAGCCATCGGAAACACCATATATTTT. Residues: CASSMQAIGNTIYF.

There are many counts of this clonotype. The chain employs TRBV9 and TRBJ1-1; D gene unclear. The CDR3 has 14 amino acids. Trimming shortened V by 4 bases and J by 7 bases, and 17 bases separated the two germline ends. The germline V gene encodes CDR1 SGDLS and CDR2 YYNGEE. The CDR3 nucleotides read TGTGCCAGCAGCCCCCCTCTGGAAGGAGGTGAAGCTTTCTTT. Its translation is CASSPPLEGGEAFF.

This clonotype was seen at least ten times. The chain has TRBV12-3 or TRBV12-4 and TRBJ1-5; D uncertain. The ends were cut back, 6 bases at V and 2 bases at J, with 8 bases in the middle. CDR3 length: 13 amino acids. DNA of the CDR3: TGTGCCAGCAGACTGGCGGGCAATCAGCCCCAGCATTTT. Its translation is CASRLAGNQPQHF.

This clonotype was recorded at least ten times. The chain joins TRBV6-1 to TRBJ1-1; D is perhaps TRBD1 (5 bases). The germline gives CDR1 MNHNS, CDR2 SASEGT. Trimming shortened V by 4 bases and J by 13 bases, and 16 bases separated the two germline ends. This CDR3 region has 12 residues. The DNA for the CDR3 is TGTGCCAGCAGTGTACCGGGAACGGGGGTTTTCTTT. Its protein product is CASSVPGTGVFF.

Ten or more counts support this clonotype. The chain links TRBV2 to TRBJ1-3; 7 bases match TRBD1. CDR3 length: 14 amino acids. Trimming removed 8 bases from V and 9 bases from J; junction bases left unmatched: 13. Per germline, CDR1 SNHLY and CDR2 FYNNEI. The CDR3 reads CASAQGTAGGTIYF. The CDR3 DNA reads as TGTGCCAGCGCCCAGGGGACAGCCGGGGGCACCATATATTTT.

This clonotype was detected many times. The chain couples TRBV3-1 to TRBJ2-7; no reliable D call. The CDR3 loop spans 13 amino acids. V lost 1 base and J lost 9, with 13 bases in between. Per germline, CDR1 LGHDT and CDR2 YNNKEL (reference sequence). CDR3 sequence reads: CASSQVGSAVQYF. The CDR3 DNA is TGTGCCAGCAGCCAAGTCGGAAGTGCGGTGCAGTACTTC.

This clonotype was recorded many times. The CDR3 is CASTGGPGYYGYTF. DNA for the CDR3: TGTGCCAGCACGGGGGGGCCGGGTTACTATGGCTACACCTTC. The V gene is TRBV2, the J gene TRBJ1-2, with D perhaps TRBD1 (6 bases). The CDR3 loop spans 14 amino acids. Germline CDR1 reads SNHLY; CDR2 reads FYNNEI. Trimming left V 7 bases short and J 3 bases short, with 15 bases between.

This clonotype was recorded at least ten times. The J gene is TRBJ2-2, the V gene TRBV7-9, with D unresolved. The CDR3 covers 15 residues. CDR1 is SEHNR and CDR2 is FQNEAQ in the germline V gene (reference sequence). V was shortened by 2 bases and J by 2 bases, with 9 bases between the two germline ends. In DNA form, the CDR3 reads TGTGCCAGCAGCTTAAGCAGCATAAACACCGGGGAGCTGTTTTTT. This codes for CASSLSSINTGELFF.

The CDR3 sequence is CASHPGIDRGVGYTF. CDR3 coding DNA: TGTGCCAGCCACCCGGGGATCGACAGGGGTGTCGGCTACACCTTC. The chain is built from TRBV12-3 or TRBV12-4 and TRBJ1-2, with 8 bases fitting TRBD1. J gave up 8 bases and V 8 bases, and 16 bases lay outside the gene matches. The CDR3 extends over 15 amino acids.

This clonotype showed up many times. The V and J genes are TRBV20-1 and TRBJ2-7; D might be TRBD2 (6 bases). Germline CDR1 DFQATT, CDR2 SNEGSKA (reference sequence). V lost 5 bases and J lost 3, with 14 bases in between. This CDR3 has 13 amino acids. CDR3 DNA: TGCAGTGCTCTGACTAGACGAAGCTACGAGCAGTACTTC. Its protein is CSALTRRSYEQYF.

The sample holds a few counts of this clonotype. A single base separates this from a much larger clone, so it may be a read error. This CDR3 reads CAGSSPGQGGKGNYEQYF. For the CDR3, the DNA is TGTGCCGGCAGTTCACCGGGACAAGGGGGTAAGGGAAACTACGAGCAGTACTTC. The chain recombines TRBV28 with TRBJ2-7, with D perhaps TRBD1 (6 bases). Germline values: CDR1 MDHEN, CDR2 SYDVKM. The CDR3 length is 18 residues.

This clonotype came up many times. This sequence joins TRBV6-1 and TRBJ2-7; 14 bases are a match to TRBD2. Germline V gives CDR1 MNHNS, CDR2 SASEGT. V gave up 2 bases and J gave up 6 bases; unmatched junction bases: 15. The length of the CDR3 is 19 residues. CDR3 sequence (DNA): TGTGCCAGCAGTGAAATGGTCCGTGGGACTAGCGGGAGAATCGGCGAGCAGTACTTC. It specifies CASSEMVRGTSGRIGEQYF.

The rearrangement uses TRBV6-1 and TRBJ1-2; unclear D gene. This CDR3 contains 16 residues. Germline CDR1 reads MNHNS; CDR2 reads SASEGT. V lost 7 bases, J lost 4 bases, and 22 bases lay in between. This CDR3 reads CASTLLQIHEGYGYTF. The DNA of the CDR3 is TGTGCCAGCACCCTACTACAGATACATGAGGGCTATGGCTACACCTTC.

This clonotype appeared many times. The chain combines TRBV19 with TRBJ2-4, with 7 positions matching TRBD1. Germline assignment: CDR1 LNHDA and CDR2 SQIVND (reference sequence). V dropped 6 bases and J dropped 0; count of bases not matched to a gene: 2. The CDR3 has 14 residues. This CDR3 reads CASRQGTAKNIQYF. The DNA of the CDR3 is TGTGCCAGTAGACAGGGGACAGCCAAAAACATTCAGTACTTC.

This clonotype was detected ten times or more. The chain uses TRBV6-2 or TRBV6-3 and TRBJ1-2; tentative D call: TRBD1 (5 bases). V lost 7 bases to trimming and J lost 7 bases, with 13 bases between them. This CDR3 is 12 amino acids long. Germline CDR1 MNHEY, CDR2 SVGEGT. CDR3 region: CASKPGDGGYTF. The CDR3 DNA follows: TGTGCCAGCAAACCCGGGGACGGTGGCTACACCTTC.